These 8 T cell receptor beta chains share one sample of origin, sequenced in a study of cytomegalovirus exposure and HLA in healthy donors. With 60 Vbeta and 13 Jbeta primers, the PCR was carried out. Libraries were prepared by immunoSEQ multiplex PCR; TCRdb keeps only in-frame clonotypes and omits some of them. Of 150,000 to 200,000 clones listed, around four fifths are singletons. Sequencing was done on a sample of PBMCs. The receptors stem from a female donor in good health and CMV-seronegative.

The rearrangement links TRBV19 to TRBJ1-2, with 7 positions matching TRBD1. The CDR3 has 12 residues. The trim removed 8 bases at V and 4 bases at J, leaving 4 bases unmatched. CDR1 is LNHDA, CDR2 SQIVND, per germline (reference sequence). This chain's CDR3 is CASVDRVYGYTF. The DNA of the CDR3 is TGTGCCAGTGTCGACAGGGTCTATGGCTACACCTTC.

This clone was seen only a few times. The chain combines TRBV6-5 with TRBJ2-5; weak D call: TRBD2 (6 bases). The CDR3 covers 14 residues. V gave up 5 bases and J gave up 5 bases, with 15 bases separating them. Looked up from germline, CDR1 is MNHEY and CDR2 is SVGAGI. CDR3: CASSEPGGRETQYF. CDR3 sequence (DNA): TGTGCCAGCAGTGAGCCCGGGGGTCGGGAGACCCAGTACTTC.

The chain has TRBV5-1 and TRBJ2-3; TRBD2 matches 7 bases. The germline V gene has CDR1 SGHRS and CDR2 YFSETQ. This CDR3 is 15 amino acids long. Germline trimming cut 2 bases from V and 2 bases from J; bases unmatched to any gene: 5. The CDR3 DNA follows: TGCGCCAGCAGCTTTAACGGGAGGATCACAGATACGCAGTATTTT. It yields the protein CASSFNGRITDTQYF.

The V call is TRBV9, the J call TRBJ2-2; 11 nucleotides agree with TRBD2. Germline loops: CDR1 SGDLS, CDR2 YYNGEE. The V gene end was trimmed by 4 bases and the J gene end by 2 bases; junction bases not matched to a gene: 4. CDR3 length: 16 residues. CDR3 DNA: TGTGCCAGCAGCACGGGGACTAGCGGCAACACCGGGGAGCTGTTTTTT. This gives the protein CASSTGTSGNTGELFF.

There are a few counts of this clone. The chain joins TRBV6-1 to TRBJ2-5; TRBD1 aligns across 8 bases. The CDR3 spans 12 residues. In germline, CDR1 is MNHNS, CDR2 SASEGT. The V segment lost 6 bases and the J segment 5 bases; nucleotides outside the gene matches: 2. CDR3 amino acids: CASRRTGETQYF. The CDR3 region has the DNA TGTGCCAGCAGGAGGACAGGGGAGACCCAGTACTTC.

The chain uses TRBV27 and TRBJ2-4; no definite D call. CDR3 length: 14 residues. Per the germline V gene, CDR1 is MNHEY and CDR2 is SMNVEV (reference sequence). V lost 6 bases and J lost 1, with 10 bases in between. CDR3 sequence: CASSRSGAKNIQYF. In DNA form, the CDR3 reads TGTGCCAGCAGCCGGAGTGGGGCCAAAAACATTCAGTACTTC.

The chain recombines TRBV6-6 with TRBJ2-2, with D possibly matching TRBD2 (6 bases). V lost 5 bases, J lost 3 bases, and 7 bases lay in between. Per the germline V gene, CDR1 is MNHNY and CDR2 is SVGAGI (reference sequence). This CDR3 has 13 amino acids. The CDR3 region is CASSPGDTGELFF. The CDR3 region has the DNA TGTGCCAGCAGTCCGGGGGACACCGGGGAGCTGTTTTTT.

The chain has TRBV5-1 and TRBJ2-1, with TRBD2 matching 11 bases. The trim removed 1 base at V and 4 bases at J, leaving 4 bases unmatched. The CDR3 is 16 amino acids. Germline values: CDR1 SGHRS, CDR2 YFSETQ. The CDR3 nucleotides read TGCGCCAGCAGCTTGACTAGCGGGAGTAGGTACAATGAGCAGTTCTTC. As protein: CASSLTSGSRYNEQFF.